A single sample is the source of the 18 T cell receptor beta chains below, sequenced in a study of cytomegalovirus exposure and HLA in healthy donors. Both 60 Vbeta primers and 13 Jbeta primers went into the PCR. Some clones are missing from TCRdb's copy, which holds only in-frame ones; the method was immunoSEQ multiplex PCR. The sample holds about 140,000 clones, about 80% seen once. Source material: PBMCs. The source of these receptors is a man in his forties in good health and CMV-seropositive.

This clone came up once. CDR3 in amino acids: CASSIAGGFIEAFF. The DNA for the CDR3 is TGTGCCAGTAGTATAGCCGGGGGTTTCATTGAAGCTTTCTTT. This rearrangement joins TRBV19 to TRBJ1-1; a possible D gene is TRBD1 (5 bases). Germline V gene data show CDR1 as LNHDA and CDR2 as SQIVND (reference sequence). Deletions cut 1 base from V and 7 bases from J, with 13 bases between. The CDR3 is made up of 14 amino acids.

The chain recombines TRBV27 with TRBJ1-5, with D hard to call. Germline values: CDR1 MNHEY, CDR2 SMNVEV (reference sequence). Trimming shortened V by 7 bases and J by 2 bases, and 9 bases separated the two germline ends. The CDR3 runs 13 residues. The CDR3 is CASKREGNQPQHF. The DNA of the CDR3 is TGTGCCAGCAAGAGAGAGGGCAATCAGCCCCAGCATTTT.

The CDR3 DNA reads as TGTGCCAGCTCACCCGAGGACAGGTTCCACGAGCAGTACTTC. Protein product: CASSPEDRFHEQYF. The rearrangement links TRBV18 to TRBJ2-7, with 7 bases matching TRBD1. The CDR3 is made up of 14 amino acids. Germline values: CDR1 KGHSH, CDR2 LQKENI. V lost 3 bases to trimming and J lost 5 bases; unmatched junction nucleotides: 7.

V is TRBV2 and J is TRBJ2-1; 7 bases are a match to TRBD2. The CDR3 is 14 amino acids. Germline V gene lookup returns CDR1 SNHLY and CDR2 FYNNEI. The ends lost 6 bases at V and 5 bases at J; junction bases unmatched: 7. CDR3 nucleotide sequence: TGTGCCAGCAGGCTAGCGGCCGGCAACAATGAGCAGTTCTTC. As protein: CASRLAAGNNEQFF.

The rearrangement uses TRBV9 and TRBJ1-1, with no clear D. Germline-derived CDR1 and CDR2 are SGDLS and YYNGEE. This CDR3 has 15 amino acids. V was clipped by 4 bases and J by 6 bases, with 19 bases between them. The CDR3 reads CASSPQKGAGAEAFF. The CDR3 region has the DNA TGTGCCAGCAGCCCCCAAAAGGGCGCGGGAGCTGAAGCTTTCTTT. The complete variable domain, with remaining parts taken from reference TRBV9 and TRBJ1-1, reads DSGVTQTPKHLITATGQRVTLRCSPRSGDLSVYWYQQSLDQGLQFLIQYYNGEERAKGNILERFSAQQFPDLHSELNLSSLELGDSALYFCASSPQKGAGAEAFFGQGTRLTVV.

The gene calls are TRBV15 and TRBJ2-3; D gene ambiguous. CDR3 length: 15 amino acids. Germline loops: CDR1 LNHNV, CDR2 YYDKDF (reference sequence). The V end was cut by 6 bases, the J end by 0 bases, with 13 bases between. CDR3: CATREDLSSTDTQYF. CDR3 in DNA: TGTGCCACCAGAGAGGATCTATCTAGCACAGATACGCAGTATTTT.

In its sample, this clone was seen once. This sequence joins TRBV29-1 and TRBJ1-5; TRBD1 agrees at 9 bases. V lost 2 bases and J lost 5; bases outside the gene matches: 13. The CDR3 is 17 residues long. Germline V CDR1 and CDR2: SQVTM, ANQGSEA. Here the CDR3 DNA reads TGCAGCGTTGAAATGAAGGGGGACAGGGTAAGTGATCAGCCCCAGCATTTT. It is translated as CSVEMKGDRVSDQPQHF.

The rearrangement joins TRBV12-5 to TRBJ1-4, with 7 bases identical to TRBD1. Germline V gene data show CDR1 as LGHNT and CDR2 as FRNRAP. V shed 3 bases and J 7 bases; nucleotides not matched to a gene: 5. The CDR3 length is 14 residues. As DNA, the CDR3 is TGTGCTAGTGGTTTTCAGGGGGTTATTGAAAAACTGTTTTTT. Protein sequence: CASGFQGVIEKLFF. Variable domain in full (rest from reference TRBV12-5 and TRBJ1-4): DARVTQTPRHKVTEMGQEVTMRCQPILGHNTVFWYRQTMMQGLELLAYFRNRAPLDDSGMPKDRFSAEMPDATLATLKIQPSEPRDSAVYFCASGFQGVIEKLFFGSGTQLSVL.

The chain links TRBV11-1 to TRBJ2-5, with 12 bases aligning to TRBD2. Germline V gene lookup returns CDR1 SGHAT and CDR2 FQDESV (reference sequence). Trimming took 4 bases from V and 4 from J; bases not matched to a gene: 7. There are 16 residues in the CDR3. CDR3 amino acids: CASSWTSGTLRETQYF. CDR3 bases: TGTGCCAGCAGCTGGACTAGCGGGACACTTAGAGAGACCCAGTACTTC. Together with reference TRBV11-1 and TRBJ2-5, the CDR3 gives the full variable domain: EAEVAQSPRYKITEKSQAVAFWCDPISGHATLYWYRQILGQGPELLVQFQDESVVDDSQLPKDRFSAERLKGVDSTLKIQPAELGDSAMYLCASSWTSGTLRETQYFGPGTRLLVL.

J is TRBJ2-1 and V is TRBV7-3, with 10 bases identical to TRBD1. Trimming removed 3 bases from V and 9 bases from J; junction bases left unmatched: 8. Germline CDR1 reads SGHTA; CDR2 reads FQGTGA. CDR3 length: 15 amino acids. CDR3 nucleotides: TGTGCCAGCAGCTTCGGACAGGGGGGGAGGAGTGAGCAGTTCTTC. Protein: CASSFGQGGRSEQFF.

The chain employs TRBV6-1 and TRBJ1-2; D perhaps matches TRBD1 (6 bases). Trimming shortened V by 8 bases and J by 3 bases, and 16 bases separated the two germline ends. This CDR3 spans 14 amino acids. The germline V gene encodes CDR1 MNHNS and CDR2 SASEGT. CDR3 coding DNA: TGTGCCAGCGGTGCGGGGGGCGCGTACTATGGCTACACCTTC. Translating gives CASGAGGAYYGYTF.

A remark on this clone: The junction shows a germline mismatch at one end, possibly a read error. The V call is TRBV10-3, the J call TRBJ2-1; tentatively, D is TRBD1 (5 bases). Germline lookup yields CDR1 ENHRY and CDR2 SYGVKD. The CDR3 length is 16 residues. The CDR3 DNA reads TGTGCCATCAGGGAGTCGAGGCAACAGGTAGACAATGAGCAGTTCTTC. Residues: CAIRESRQQVDNEQFF.

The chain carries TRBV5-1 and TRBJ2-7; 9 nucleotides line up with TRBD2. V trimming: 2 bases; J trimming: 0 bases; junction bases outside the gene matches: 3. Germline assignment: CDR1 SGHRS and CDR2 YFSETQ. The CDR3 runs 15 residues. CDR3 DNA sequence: TGCGCCAGCAGCTTTAGCGGGGGCAGCTCCTACGAGCAGTACTTC. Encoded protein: CASSFSGGSSYEQYF.

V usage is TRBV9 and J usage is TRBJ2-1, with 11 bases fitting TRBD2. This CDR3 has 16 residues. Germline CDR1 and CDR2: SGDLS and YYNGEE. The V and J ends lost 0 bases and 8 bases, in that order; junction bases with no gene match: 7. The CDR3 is CASSVVGTSGPDEQFF. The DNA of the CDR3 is TGTGCCAGCAGCGTAGTTGGGACTAGCGGTCCCGATGAGCAGTTCTTC. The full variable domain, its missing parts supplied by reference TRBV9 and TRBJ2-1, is DSGVTQTPKHLITATGQRVTLRCSPRSGDLSVYWYQQSLDQGLQFLIQYYNGEERAKGNILERFSAQQFPDLHSELNLSSLELGDSALYFCASSVVGTSGPDEQFFGPGTRLTVL.

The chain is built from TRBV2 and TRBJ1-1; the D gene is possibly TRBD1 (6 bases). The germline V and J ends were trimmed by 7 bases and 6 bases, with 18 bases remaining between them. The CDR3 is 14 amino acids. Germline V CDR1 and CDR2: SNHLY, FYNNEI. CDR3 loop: CASIVDRFKAEAFF. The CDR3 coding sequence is TGTGCCAGCATCGTAGACAGGTTTAAAGCTGAAGCTTTCTTT.

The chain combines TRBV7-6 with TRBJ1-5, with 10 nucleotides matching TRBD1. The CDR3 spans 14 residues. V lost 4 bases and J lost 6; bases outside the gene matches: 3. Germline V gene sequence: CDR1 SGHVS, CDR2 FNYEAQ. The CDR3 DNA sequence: TGTGCCAGCAGCTCGGGACAGGGGAGTCAGCCCCAGCATTTT. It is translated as CASSSGQGSQPQHF.

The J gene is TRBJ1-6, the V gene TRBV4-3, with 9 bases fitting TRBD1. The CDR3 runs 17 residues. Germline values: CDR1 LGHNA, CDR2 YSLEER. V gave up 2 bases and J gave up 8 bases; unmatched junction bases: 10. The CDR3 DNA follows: TGCGCCAGCAGCCAAAGATCCCCGGGACAGGGACATTCACCCCTCCACTTT. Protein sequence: CASSQRSPGQGHSPLHF.

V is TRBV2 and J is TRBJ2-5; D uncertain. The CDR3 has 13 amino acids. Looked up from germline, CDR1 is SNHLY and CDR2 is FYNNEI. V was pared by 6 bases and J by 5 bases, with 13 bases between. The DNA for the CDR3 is TGTGCCAGCAGCCGTATATCACGGGAGACCCAGTACTTC. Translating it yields CASSRISRETQYF.